This record concerns one T cell receptor (beta chain) sequence. Its antigen is unidentified. A roughly 130-subject validation cohort, separate from the approximately 610-subject first cohort, supplied the donors. These data originate in a study of cytomegalovirus exposure and HLA in healthy donors. TCRdb's table, derived via immunoSEQ multiplex PCR, lists solely in-frame clones and lacks some. Altogether 150,000 to 200,000 clones are present, roughly 86% being singletons, with the ten largest covering less than 3%. Study results and caveats: In vitro work confirmed that a few CMV-associated chains recognize CMV antigens. The dataset shows that most TCR sequences were rare, while some public TCRs occurred in many donors. Reports described diagnosis of cytomegalovirus status by the classifier as highly specific and sensitive.

The TCR was taken from a man younger than 35 in good health and CMV-seropositive. Sequencing was done on a sample of PBMCs.

CDR3 sequence reads: CASKVPGQGAWAFF. CDR3 coding DNA: TGTGCCAGCAAGGTTCCGGGACAGGGGGCTTGGGCTTTCTTT. The chain links TRBV28 to TRBJ1-1, with 12 bases identical to TRBD1. In germline, CDR1 is MDHEN, CDR2 SYDVKM. V dropped 7 bases and J dropped 11; count of bases not matched to a gene: 11. The CDR3 runs to 14 residues.